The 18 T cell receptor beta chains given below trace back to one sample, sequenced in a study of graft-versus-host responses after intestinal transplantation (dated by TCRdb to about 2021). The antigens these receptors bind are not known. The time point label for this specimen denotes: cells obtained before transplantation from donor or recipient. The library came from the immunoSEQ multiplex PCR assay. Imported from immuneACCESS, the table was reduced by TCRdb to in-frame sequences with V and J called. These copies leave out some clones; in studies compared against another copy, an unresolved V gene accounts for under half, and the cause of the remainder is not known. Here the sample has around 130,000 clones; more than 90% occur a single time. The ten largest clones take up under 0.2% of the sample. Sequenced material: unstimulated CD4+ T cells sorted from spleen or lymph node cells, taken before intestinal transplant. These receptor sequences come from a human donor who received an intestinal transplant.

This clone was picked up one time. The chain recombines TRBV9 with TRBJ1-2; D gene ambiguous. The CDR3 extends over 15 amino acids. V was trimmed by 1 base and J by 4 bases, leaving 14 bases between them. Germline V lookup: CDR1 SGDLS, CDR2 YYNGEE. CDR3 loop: CASSVNAEVVYGYTF. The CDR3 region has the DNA TGTGCCAGCAGCGTAAATGCGGAGGTCGTCTATGGCTACACCTTC.

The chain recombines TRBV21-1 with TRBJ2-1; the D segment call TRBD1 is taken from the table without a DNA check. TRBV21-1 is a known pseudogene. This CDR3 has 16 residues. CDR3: CASTSPGQGALNEQFF. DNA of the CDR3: TGTGCCAGCACCTCACCGGGACAGGGGGCGTTGAATGAGCAGTTCTTC.

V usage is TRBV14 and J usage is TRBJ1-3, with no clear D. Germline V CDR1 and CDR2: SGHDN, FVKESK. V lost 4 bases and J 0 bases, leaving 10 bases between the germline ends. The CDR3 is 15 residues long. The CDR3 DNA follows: TGTGCCAGCAGCCCCACTTTCAACTCTGGAAACACCATATATTTT. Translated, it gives CASSPTFNSGNTIYF.

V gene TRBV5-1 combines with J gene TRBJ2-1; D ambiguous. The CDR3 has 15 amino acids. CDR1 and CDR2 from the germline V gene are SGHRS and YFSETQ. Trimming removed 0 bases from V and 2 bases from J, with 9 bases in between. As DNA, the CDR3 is TGCGCCAGCAGCTTGGCCAGTGGAACCTACAATGAGCAGTTCTTC. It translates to CASSLASGTYNEQFF. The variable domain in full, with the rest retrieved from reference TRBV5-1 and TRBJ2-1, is KAGVTQTPRYLIKTRGQQVTLSCSPISGHRSVSWYQQTPGQGLQFLFEYFSETQRNKGNFPGRFSGRQFSNSRSEMNVSTLELGDSALYLCASSLASGTYNEQFFGPGTRLTVL.

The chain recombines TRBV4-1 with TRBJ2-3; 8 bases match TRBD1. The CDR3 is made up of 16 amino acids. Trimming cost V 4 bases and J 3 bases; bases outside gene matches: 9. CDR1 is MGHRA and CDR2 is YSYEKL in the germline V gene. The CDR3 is CASSPFRGQPTDTQYF. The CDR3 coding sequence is TGCGCCAGCAGCCCTTTCAGGGGGCAACCTACAGATACGCAGTATTTT.

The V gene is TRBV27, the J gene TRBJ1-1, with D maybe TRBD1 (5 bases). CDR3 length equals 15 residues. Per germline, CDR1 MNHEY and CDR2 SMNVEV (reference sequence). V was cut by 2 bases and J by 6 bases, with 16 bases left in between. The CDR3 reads CASSLLMRGVSEAFF. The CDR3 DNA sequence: TGTGCCAGCAGTTTACTTATGCGGGGGGTGTCTGAAGCTTTCTTT.

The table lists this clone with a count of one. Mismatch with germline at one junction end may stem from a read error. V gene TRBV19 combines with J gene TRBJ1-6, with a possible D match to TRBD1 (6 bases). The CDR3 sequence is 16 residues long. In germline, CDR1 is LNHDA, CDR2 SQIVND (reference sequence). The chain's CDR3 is CASSIQTGTPYSPLHF. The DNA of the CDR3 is TGTGCCAGCAGTATCCAAACAGGGACCCCATATTCACCCCTCCACTTT.

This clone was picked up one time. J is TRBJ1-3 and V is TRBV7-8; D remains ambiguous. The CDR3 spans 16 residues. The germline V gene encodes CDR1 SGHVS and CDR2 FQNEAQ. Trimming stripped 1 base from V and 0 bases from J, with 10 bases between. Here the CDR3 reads CASSLGSVGSGNTIYF. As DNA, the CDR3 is TGTGCCAGCAGCTTAGGTTCTGTGGGCTCTGGAAACACCATATATTTT. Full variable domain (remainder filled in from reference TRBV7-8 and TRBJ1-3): GAGVSQSPRYKVAKRGQDVALRCDPISGHVSLFWYQQALGQGPEFLTYFQNEAQLDKSGLPSDRFFAERPEGSVSTLKIQRTQQEDSAVYLCASSLGSVGSGNTIYFGEGSWLTVV.

In DNA form, the CDR3 reads TGCAGTGCCGACCCTCGGGATACGCAGTATTTT. Residues: CSADPRDTQYF. V gene TRBV20-1 combines with J gene TRBJ2-3; no clear D gene. Germline V gives CDR1 DFQATT, CDR2 SNEGSKA (reference sequence). Trimming shortened V by 6 bases and J by 6 bases, and 10 bases separated the two germline ends. The CDR3 is 11 residues long.

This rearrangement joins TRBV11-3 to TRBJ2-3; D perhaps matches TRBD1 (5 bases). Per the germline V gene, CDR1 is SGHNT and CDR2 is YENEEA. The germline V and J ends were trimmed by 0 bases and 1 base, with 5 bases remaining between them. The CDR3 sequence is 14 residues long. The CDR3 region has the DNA TGTGCCAGCAGCTTAGACAGGGGCACAGATACGCAGTATTTT. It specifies CASSLDRGTDTQYF.

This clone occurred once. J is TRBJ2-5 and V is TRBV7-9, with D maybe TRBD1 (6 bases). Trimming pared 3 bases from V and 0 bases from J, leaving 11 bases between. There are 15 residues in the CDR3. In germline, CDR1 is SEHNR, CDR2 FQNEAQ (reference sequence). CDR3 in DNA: TGTGCCAGCAGCTTCGTGGGGGCGAACCAAGAGACCCAGTACTTC. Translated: CASSFVGANQETQYF.

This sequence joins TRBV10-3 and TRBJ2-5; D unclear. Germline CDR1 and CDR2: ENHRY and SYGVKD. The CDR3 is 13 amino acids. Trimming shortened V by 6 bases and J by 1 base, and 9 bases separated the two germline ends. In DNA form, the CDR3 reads TGTGCCATCAGGGCCGGGCGCCAAGAGACCCAGTACTTC. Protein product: CAIRAGRQETQYF.

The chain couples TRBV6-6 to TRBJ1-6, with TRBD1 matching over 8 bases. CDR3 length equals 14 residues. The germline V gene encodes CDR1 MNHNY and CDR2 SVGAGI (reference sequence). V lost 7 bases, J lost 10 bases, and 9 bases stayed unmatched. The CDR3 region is CASTTDRDGSPLHF. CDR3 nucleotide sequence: TGTGCCAGCACCACGGACAGGGATGGGTCACCCCTCCACTTT.

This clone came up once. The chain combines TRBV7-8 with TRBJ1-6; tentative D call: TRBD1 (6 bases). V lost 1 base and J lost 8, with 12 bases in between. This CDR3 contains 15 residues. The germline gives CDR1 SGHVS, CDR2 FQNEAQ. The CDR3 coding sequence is TGTGCCAGCAGCTTAGGACAGGCCGTTTATTCACCCCTCCACTTT. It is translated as CASSLGQAVYSPLHF.

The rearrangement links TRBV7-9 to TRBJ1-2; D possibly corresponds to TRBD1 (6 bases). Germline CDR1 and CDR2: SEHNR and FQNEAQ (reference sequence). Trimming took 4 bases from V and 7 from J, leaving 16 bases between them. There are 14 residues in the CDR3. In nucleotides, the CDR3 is TGTGCCAGCAGCTCCTCCGGGGGCGTCGGTGGCTACACCTTC. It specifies CASSSSGGVGGYTF.

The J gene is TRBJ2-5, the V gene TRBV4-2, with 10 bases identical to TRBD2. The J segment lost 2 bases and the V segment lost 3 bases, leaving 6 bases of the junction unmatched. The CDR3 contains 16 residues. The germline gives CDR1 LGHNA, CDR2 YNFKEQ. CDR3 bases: TGTGCCAGCAGCCACCGGCTAGCGGGGGAGCAAGAGACCCAGTACTTC. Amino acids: CASSHRLAGEQETQYF.

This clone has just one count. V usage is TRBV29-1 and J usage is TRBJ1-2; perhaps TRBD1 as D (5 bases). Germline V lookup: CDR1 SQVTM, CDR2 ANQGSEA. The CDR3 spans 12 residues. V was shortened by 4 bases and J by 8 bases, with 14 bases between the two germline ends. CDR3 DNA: TGCAGCGTTGGTGAGGGGTTTGAGGGCTACACCTTC. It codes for CSVGEGFEGYTF.

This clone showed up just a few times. The CDR3 DNA reads TGCGCCAGCAGCCAAGTTTGGGGGGCCGGGACAGATACGCAGTATTTT. It codes for CASSQVWGAGTDTQYF. The rearrangement links TRBV4-1 to TRBJ2-3; D possibly uses TRBD1 or TRBD2 (6 bases each). Germline values: CDR1 MGHRA, CDR2 YSYEKL. V dropped 1 base and J dropped 3 bases, with 14 bases sitting between them. The CDR3 contains 16 residues.